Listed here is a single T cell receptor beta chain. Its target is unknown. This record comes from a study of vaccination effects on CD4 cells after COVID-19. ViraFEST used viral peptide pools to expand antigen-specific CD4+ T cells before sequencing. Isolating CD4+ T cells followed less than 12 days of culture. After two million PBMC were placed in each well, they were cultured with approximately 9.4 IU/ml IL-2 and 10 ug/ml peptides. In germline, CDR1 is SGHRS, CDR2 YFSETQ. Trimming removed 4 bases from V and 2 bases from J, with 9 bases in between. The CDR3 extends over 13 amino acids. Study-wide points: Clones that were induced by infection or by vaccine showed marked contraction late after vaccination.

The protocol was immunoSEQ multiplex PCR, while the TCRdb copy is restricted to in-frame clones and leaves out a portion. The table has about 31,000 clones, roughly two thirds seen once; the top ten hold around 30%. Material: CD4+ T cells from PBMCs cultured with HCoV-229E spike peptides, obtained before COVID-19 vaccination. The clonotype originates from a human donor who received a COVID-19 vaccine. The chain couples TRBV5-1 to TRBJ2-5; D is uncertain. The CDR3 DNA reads TGCGCCAGCAGCACCAGCTATCAAGAGACCCAGTACTTC. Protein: CASSTSYQETQYF.